The 32 T cell receptor beta chains reported below all come from one sample, sequenced in a study of blood T cell repertoires in COVID-19. Clones were read by immunoSEQ multiplex PCR, and TCRdb kept only the in-frame ones, dropping some. This sample has roughly 230,000 clones; over 80% occur once, and the top ten carry around 30%. Material for sequencing was peripheral blood. The receptors derive from a man aged 35 to 55 with acute or convalescent COVID-19.

The chain uses TRBV6-1 and TRBJ1-3, with 8 bases lining up with TRBD1. The V and J ends lost 2 bases and 4 bases, in that order; junction bases with no gene match: 10. CDR1 MNHNS and CDR2 SASEGT come from the germline V gene. The CDR3 sequence is 17 residues long. CDR3 nucleotide sequence: TGTGCCAGCAGTGAATCTTTGCAGGGGGCGATGGGAAACACCATATATTTT. Translation: CASSESLQGAMGNTIYF.

This chain joins TRBV25-1 and TRBJ1-5; 8 bases are shared with TRBD1. J was trimmed by 2 bases and V by 1 base; bases with no gene match: 1. The CDR3 has 15 amino acids. Germline V lookup: CDR1 MGHDK, CDR2 SYGVNS. This CDR3 is CASSESGQGNQPQHF. DNA for the CDR3: TGTGCCAGCAGTGAATCGGGACAGGGCAATCAGCCCCAGCATTTT.

The table lists this clone with a count of one. The chain has TRBV14 and TRBJ2-1, with 11 bases fitting TRBD2. CDR3 length: 16 amino acids. V lost 3 bases and J lost 10; bases outside the gene matches: 11. Germline CDR1 reads SGHDN; CDR2 reads FVKESK. The CDR3 nucleotides read TGTGCCAGCAGCCACCTGACTAGCGGGATGATAGACGAGCAGTTCTTC. Its protein product is CASSHLTSGMIDEQFF.

The J gene is TRBJ1-5, the V gene TRBV6-5; 9 nucleotides agree with TRBD1. V dropped 6 bases and J dropped 3; count of bases not matched to a gene: 6. The CDR3 consists of 15 residues. Germline-derived CDR1 and CDR2 are MNHEY and SVGAGI. In nucleotides, the CDR3 is TGTGCCAGCAGAGGGACAGGGACCCTCAATCAGCCCCAGCATTTT. This encodes CASRGTGTLNQPQHF.

The chain uses TRBV19 and TRBJ2-7, with D perhaps TRBD2 (5 bases). The germline gives CDR1 LNHDA, CDR2 SQIVND (reference sequence). The V gene lost 5 bases and the J gene lost 0 bases, with 14 bases spanning the gap. The CDR3 is 15 amino acids. CDR3 DNA: TGTGCCAGTAGTCCAGTCGGGAAACTCTCCTACGAGCAGTACTTC. It codes for CASSPVGKLSYEQYF.

The J gene is TRBJ2-7, the V gene TRBV19; 12 bases map to TRBD2. Trimming took 1 base from V and 6 from J; bases not matched to a gene: 4. The CDR3 spans 15 residues. Looked up from germline, CDR1 is LNHDA and CDR2 is SQIVND (reference sequence). CDR3 coding DNA: TGTGCCAGTAGTATAGCGGGACTAGCGGGTCGCGAGCAGTACTTC. Encoded protein: CASSIAGLAGREQYF.

The chain employs TRBV19 and TRBJ1-4; D gene ambiguous. Trimming cost V 3 bases and J 9 bases, with 17 bases left between them. This CDR3 spans 15 amino acids. Germline-derived CDR1 and CDR2 are LNHDA and SQIVND (reference sequence). CDR3 sequence (DNA): TGTGCCAGTAGTATGTCGAGCCGGGCGGGGAAAAAACTGTTTTTT. It specifies CASSMSSRAGKKLFF. Full variable domain (remainder filled in from reference TRBV19 and TRBJ1-4): DGGITQSPKYLFRKEGQNVTLSCEQNLNHDAMYWYRQDPGQGLRLIYYSQIVNDFQKGDIAEGYSVSREKKESFPLTVTSAQKNPTAFYLCASSMSSRAGKKLFFGSGTQLSVL.

The chain combines TRBV6-5 with TRBJ2-7; 7 nucleotides line up with TRBD1. V lost 1 base to trimming and J lost 7 bases; unmatched junction nucleotides: 1. CDR3 length equals 12 residues. The germline gives CDR1 MNHEY, CDR2 SVGAGI. CDR3 DNA: TGTGCCAGCAGTTACTTGGACAGGGAGCAGTACTTC. Protein product: CASSYLDREQYF.

This clone was detected a few times. This rearrangement joins TRBV18 to TRBJ1-1; D gene ambiguous. Trimming took 5 bases from V and 7 from J, leaving 8 bases between them. The germline V gene has CDR1 KGHSH and CDR2 LQKENI. The CDR3 runs to 11 residues. The CDR3 here is CASSAENEAFF. Here the CDR3 DNA reads TGTGCCAGCTCAGCGGAAAATGAAGCTTTCTTT.

The CDR3 here is CASSPRAAGDVNSPLHF. As DNA, the CDR3 is TGTGCCAGCTCACCGAGGGCTGCGGGGGATGTGAATTCACCCCTCCACTTT. The gene calls are TRBV18 and TRBJ1-6; tentative D call: TRBD1 (5 bases). Germline V gives CDR1 KGHSH, CDR2 LQKENI. The V and J ends lost 3 bases and 7 bases respectively, with 19 bases between them. The CDR3 consists of 17 residues.

The chain recombines TRBV7-8 with TRBJ2-5; D may be TRBD1 (5 bases). CDR1 SGHVS and CDR2 FQNEAQ come from the germline V gene. The V end lost 4 bases, the J end lost 1 base, and 19 bases lay between the germline ends. The CDR3 contains 17 residues. CDR3 in amino acids: CASSWQGRQPFQETQYF. The CDR3, as DNA: TGTGCCAGCAGCTGGCAGGGTAGACAGCCATTCCAAGAGACCCAGTACTTC.

The rearrangement links TRBV27 to TRBJ1-1; maybe TRBD1 (5 bases). Trimming took 0 bases from V and 0 from J, leaving 11 bases between them. This CDR3 is 16 amino acids long. Germline assignment: CDR1 MNHEY and CDR2 SMNVEV (reference sequence). The CDR3 DNA follows: TGTGCCAGCAGTTTATCCGGGGGGAGAGTGAACACTGAAGCTTTCTTT. Its translation: CASSLSGGRVNTEAFF.

The V and J genes are TRBV3-1 (or the pseudogene TRBV3-2) and TRBJ2-7, with a tentative D call TRBD2 (6 bases). V was pared by 0 bases and J by 1 base, with 7 bases between. Germline V gene lookup returns CDR1 LGHDT and CDR2 YNNKEL (reference sequence). This CDR3 spans 14 amino acids. The CDR3 sequence: CASSQEGGSYEQYF. The CDR3 DNA is TGTGCCAGCAGCCAAGAAGGAGGGTCCTACGAGCAGTACTTC.

CDR3 protein: CASSPLTGENTEAFF. CDR3 in DNA: TGTGCCAGCTCACCACTGACAGGGGAGAACACTGAAGCTTTCTTT. The chain recombines TRBV18 with TRBJ1-1, with TRBD1 matching 8 bases. CDR3 size: 15 residues. Looked up from germline, CDR1 is KGHSH and CDR2 is LQKENI. V gave up 1 base and J gave up 1 base; unmatched junction bases: 2. The variable domain in full, with the rest retrieved from reference TRBV18 and TRBJ1-1, is NAGVMQNPRHLVRRRGQEARLRCSPMKGHSHVYWYRQLPEEGLKFMVYLQKENIIDESGMPKERFSAEFPKEGPSILRIQQVVRGDSAAYFCASSPLTGENTEAFFGQGTRLTVV.

The sample holds a few counts of this clone. This chain uses TRBV11-3 with TRBJ2-5, with D maybe TRBD2 (6 bases). V was pared by 4 bases and J by 5 bases, with 17 bases between. The CDR3 has 15 amino acids. In germline, CDR1 is SGHNT, CDR2 YENEEA. The CDR3 loop reads CASSSQTGDLETQYF. CDR3 DNA sequence: TGTGCCAGCAGCTCCCAGACGGGGGACCTTGAGACCCAGTACTTC.

This rearrangement joins TRBV7-9 to TRBJ1-1; TRBD1 is a possible D gene (6 bases). Germline CDR1 reads SEHNR; CDR2 reads FQNEAQ (reference sequence). Trimming cost V 1 base and J 1 base, with 22 bases left between them. CDR3 length: 19 amino acids. CDR3 protein: CASSLEAGGYRVTNTEAFF. Written as DNA, the CDR3 is TGTGCCAGCAGCTTAGAAGCGGGGGGTTACAGGGTTACGAACACTGAAGCTTTCTTT.

The gene calls are TRBV6-5 and TRBJ2-3; D perhaps matches TRBD2 (5 bases). V lost 6 bases and J 3 bases, leaving 13 bases between the germline ends. Germline V CDR1 and CDR2: MNHEY, SVGAGI. The CDR3 has 14 residues. In DNA, the CDR3 is TGTGCCAGCAGGGGTGCGGGTAGGACAGATACGCAGTATTTT. Residues: CASRGAGRTDTQYF.

This chain's CDR3 is CASRQGFRETQYF. The CDR3 DNA follows: TGTGCCAGCAGACAGGGGTTTAGGGAGACCCAGTACTTC. The chain carries TRBV7-9 and TRBJ2-5; TRBD1 agrees at 7 bases. V dropped 6 bases and J dropped 5; count of bases not matched to a gene: 6. The germline V gene has CDR1 SEHNR and CDR2 FQNEAQ (reference sequence). CDR3 size: 13 residues. Variable domain in full (rest from reference TRBV7-9 and TRBJ2-5): DTGVSQNPRHKITKRGQNVTFRCDPISEHNRLYWYRQTLGQGPEFLTYFQNEAQLEKSRLLSDRFSAERPKGSFSTLEIQRTEQGDSAMYLCASRQGFRETQYFGPGTRLLVL.

The gene calls are TRBV19 and TRBJ2-2; D gene unclear. Trimming took off 0 bases at V and 7 bases at J, with 12 bases between the two ends. CDR1 and CDR2 from the germline V gene are LNHDA and SQIVND (reference sequence). This CDR3 is built from 15 residues. The DNA of the CDR3 is TGTGCCAGTAGTATAGATCTATTGACGGGCGGGGAGCTGTTTTTT. Its protein product is CASSIDLLTGGELFF. The whole variable domain, filled in from reference TRBV19 and TRBJ2-2, reads DGGITQSPKYLFRKEGQNVTLSCEQNLNHDAMYWYRQDPGQGLRLIYYSQIVNDFQKGDIAEGYSVSREKKESFPLTVTSAQKNPTAFYLCASSIDLLTGGELFFGEGSRLTVL.

The V gene is TRBV5-1, the J gene TRBJ1-1; D might be TRBD1 (6 bases). Trimming stripped 4 bases from V and 10 bases from J, with 23 bases between. Germline CDR1 SGHRS, CDR2 YFSETQ. CDR3 length: 15 residues. CDR3: CASSPGTPDIGGAFF. CDR3 sequence (DNA): TGCGCCAGCAGCCCGGGGACACCCGACATCGGAGGAGCTTTCTTT.

In its sample, this clone was seen once. This chain uses TRBV9 with TRBJ2-1; D perhaps matches TRBD2 (6 bases). Germline lookup yields CDR1 SGDLS and CDR2 YYNGEE. Trimming left V 5 bases short and J 7 bases short, with 13 bases between. The CDR3 covers 13 residues. This chain's CDR3 is CASSAFSGNEQFF. The CDR3 region has the DNA TGTGCCAGCAGTGCCTTCAGCGGGAATGAGCAGTTCTTC.

The chain employs TRBV7-9 and TRBJ1-1; D might be TRBD1 (6 bases). V dropped 3 bases and J dropped 3 bases, with 11 bases sitting between them. In germline, CDR1 is SEHNR, CDR2 FQNEAQ (reference sequence). The CDR3 consists of 14 residues. CDR3 bases: TGTGCCAGCAGCTTGCGGTCAGGGGACACTGAAGCTTTCTTT. Translation: CASSLRSGDTEAFF.

The gene calls are TRBV6-2 or TRBV6-3 and TRBJ1-2; 7 nucleotides match TRBD1. The trim removed 4 bases at V and 4 bases at J, leaving 3 bases unmatched. The CDR3 spans 13 residues. Germline V lookup: CDR1 MNHEY, CDR2 SVGEGT. CDR3 bases: TGTGCCAGCAGTTCGGGACAGTTCTATGGCTACACCTTC. Translated: CASSSGQFYGYTF.

CDR3 region: CASSPPGRGNNEQFF. The CDR3 DNA is TGTGCCAGCAGCCCCCCGGGGCGGGGTAACAATGAGCAGTTCTTC. The J gene is TRBJ2-1, the V gene TRBV11-3, with D possibly TRBD2 on 6 matching bases. Germline V lookup: CDR1 SGHNT, CDR2 YENEEA. Trimming took 5 bases from V and 5 from J, leaving 16 bases between them. The CDR3 is made up of 15 amino acids. The full variable domain, with the rest looked up from reference TRBV11-3 and TRBJ2-1, is EAGVVQSPRYKIIEKKQPVAFWCNPISGHNTLYWYLQNLGQGPELLIRYENEEAVDDSQLPKDRFSAERLKGVDSTLKIQPAELGDSAVYLCASSPPGRGNNEQFFGPGTRLTVL.

This clone was detected ten times or more. The V and J genes are TRBV4-3 and TRBJ1-2; a possible D gene is TRBD1 (5 bases). The germline V gene has CDR1 LGHNA and CDR2 YSLEER. V gave up 0 bases and J gave up 6 bases, with 17 bases separating them. The CDR3 spans 16 residues. In DNA, the CDR3 is TGCGCCAGCAGCCAAGATTGGCGTGCGGCAGGGAATGGCTACACCTTC. Residues: CASSQDWRAAGNGYTF.

V usage is TRBV18 and J usage is TRBJ1-2; a weak D match, TRBD1 (5 bases). The ends were cut back, 6 bases at V and 8 bases at J, with 19 bases in the middle. The CDR3 sequence is 14 residues long. Germline V gene lookup returns CDR1 KGHSH and CDR2 LQKENI. CDR3 nucleotide sequence: TGTGCCAGCTCCCCCACTGGACAAGGCCACGGCTACACCTTC. It codes for CASSPTGQGHGYTF.

This chain joins TRBV7-2 and TRBJ2-7; a weak D match, TRBD1 (6 bases). V lost 5 bases, J lost 9 bases, and 23 bases lay in between. This CDR3 is built from 15 residues. CDR1 is SGHTA and CDR2 is FQGNSA in the germline V gene. The CDR3 spells CASSSGWVSEGVQYF. CDR3 bases: TGTGCCAGCAGCAGTGGGTGGGTCTCCGAGGGGGTGCAGTACTTC.

V usage is TRBV5-1 and J usage is TRBJ1-1; maybe TRBD1 (6 bases). Germline values: CDR1 SGHRS, CDR2 YFSETQ. This CDR3 comprises 13 residues. V was clipped by 4 bases and J by 6 bases, with 13 bases between them. CDR3 DNA sequence: TGCGCCAGCAGCGCAGGGGATTCTCCTGAAGCTTTCTTT. It specifies CASSAGDSPEAFF.

J is TRBJ1-2 and V is TRBV6-5; TRBD1 agrees at 8 bases. Germline loops: CDR1 MNHEY, CDR2 SVGAGI. J lost 3 bases, V lost 6 bases, and 6 bases had no gene match. The CDR3 totals 14 residues. The CDR3 spells CASRGPGQDYGYTF. The CDR3 nucleotides read TGTGCCAGCAGGGGGCCGGGACAGGACTATGGCTACACCTTC.

The chain carries TRBV27 and TRBJ1-5; the D gene is possibly TRBD1 (6 bases). Germline CDR1 reads MNHEY; CDR2 reads SMNVEV (reference sequence). Trimming pared 3 bases from V and 7 bases from J, leaving 13 bases between. The CDR3 has 14 amino acids. The DNA for the CDR3 is TGTGCCAGCAGTTTGGTCAGGGGAGAGCAGCCCCAGCATTTT. This sequence encodes CASSLVRGEQPQHF.

V is TRBV5-8 and J is TRBJ2-6; D might be TRBD2 (6 bases). The CDR3 loop spans 17 amino acids. The germline V and J ends were trimmed by 4 bases and 0 bases, with 14 bases remaining between them. CDR1 and CDR2 from the germline V gene are SGHTS and YDEGEE. CDR3 sequence (DNA): TGTGCCAGCAGCGGAGGGACGGGGAGCTCTGGGGCCAACGTCCTGACTTTC. It codes for CASSGGTGSSGANVLTF.

The chain is built from TRBV30 and TRBJ2-3; D uncertain. V was clipped by 7 bases and J by 5 bases, with 7 bases between them. Germline CDR1 reads GTSNPN; CDR2 reads SVGIG (reference sequence). This CDR3 has 10 amino acids. This chain's CDR3 is CASQKDTQYF. The CDR3 nucleotides are TGTGCCTCCCAGAAAGATACGCAGTATTTT.